Many counts were recorded for the clone carrying this TCR beta chain. From germline, CDR1 is DFQATT and CDR2 SNEGSKA (reference sequence). The V and J ends lost 1 base and 4 bases, in that order; junction bases with no gene match: 5. This CDR3 has 16 amino acids. Molecular barcoding with unique molecular identifiers was used for the TCRbeta library. TCRdb recomputed calls from the PCR reads with MiXCR, one row per CDR3 protein. The data contain over 550,000 distinct CDR3 sequences, about 11% of them seen just once; the ten biggest clones take up less than 4.5%. This sample was taken from a study of T-cell reconstitution after alpha-beta-depleted transplantation in children.

This clonotype originated in a human donor who donated a stem cell graft to a child with acute myeloid leukemia. This chain uses TRBV20-1 with TRBJ2-1, with 12 bases aligning to TRBD2. Sequenced here: PBMCs from the stem cell graft donor, sampled from the stem cell graft. CDR3 sequence reads: CSARVASGRGYNEQFF. CDR3 in DNA: TGCAGTGCTAGAGTCGCTAGCGGGAGGGGGTACAATGAGCAGTTCTTC.